This T cell receptor beta chain was captured by sequencing in a study of blood T cell repertoires in COVID-19 (dated by TCRdb to 2018 to 2021). The study in broad terms: Samples from collaborators originated in the United States, Italy and Spain and spanned both the acute and convalescent phases of COVID-19. The prospective study material was composed of cDNA or gDNA derived from T cells, B-cell-depleted T cells, or PBMCs. The dataset comprised deeply sampled blood TCRbeta repertoires from subjects exposed to, actively infected with, or recovered from COVID-19. The repertoires were released in a freely available public database intended as a resource for research on the immune response to SARS-CoV-2. The samples were drawn from the first 160 participants of the ongoing ImmuneRACE study and from roughly 1,300 subjects provided by 6 global collaborators. The sample metadata nearly always contained a de-identified subject ID, COVID-19 status, age in years and sex. HLA class I and class II types, where available, came from metadata supplied by the sample provider rather than from assay-based typing.

TCRbeta CDR3 regions were amplified from genomic DNA using the immunoSEQ Assay, a bias-controlled multiplex PCR. The study's own analysis went as follows. The number of nucleated cells in each sample was estimated by amplification of reference gene primers within the assay. Sequence reads were collapsed and filtered to measure the absolute abundance of every unique TCRbeta CDR3 rearrangement. Productive Simpson clonality was computed per sample as the square root of Simpson's diversity index over productive rearrangements. TCRdb re-hosts the immuneACCESS table, in-frame sequences only. Its copies lack some clones; in the studies checked, an unresolved V gene accounts for under half of them, and the cause for the rest is not known. The DNA gave D and trimming, while V, J and clone size come from that table. This sample holds more than 250,000 clones; around 86% were observed only once. The top ten clones comprise 1% of the sample.

V lost 4 bases and J lost 4 bases, and the count of bases not matched to a germline gene is 7. The germline V gene gives CDR1 as SGDLS and CDR2 as YYNGEE. The CDR3, from cysteine to phenylalanine, totals 15 residues. Only the CDR3 part of the read is kept: 45 bases, read in frame from the first base. The collaborating institutions used their own protocols to collect whole blood in K2EDTA tubes. For TCRbeta analysis, collaborator samples were shipped as frozen whole blood, as isolated PBMCs, or as DNA extracted from either sample type. General study outcomes and caveats: The amount of clinical and demographic metadata varied by source and participant and was provided uncurated.

Note on this clone: Its antigen is still unknown. Per-base quality was not reported, and no clone a single base away is much larger than it.

The receptor chain draws on TRBV9 and TRBJ2-5; 10 bases in the middle match TRBD1. This TCR was recovered from a man over 45 with active or convalescent COVID-19. Sequenced material: peripheral blood. The CDR3 corresponds to CASSTRTGGTETQYF. The nucleotide sequence is TGTGCCAGCAGCACCCGGACAGGGGGGACAGAGACCCAGTACTTC.